The sequence of this T cell receptor beta chain was determined in a study of blood T cell repertoires in COVID-19. As for the study in general: Sites across the United States, Italy and Spain contributed samples from acute and convalescent COVID-19. From T cells, B-cell-depleted T cells, or PBMCs came the material, which was cDNA or gDNA.

How the authors handled the data: Estimation of nucleated cell counts relied on the amplification of reference gene primers. TCRdb's copy holds only in-frame clones and misses some; the assay was immunoSEQ multiplex PCR. V, J and clone size were drawn from that table, and D and trimming were deduced from the DNA. The sample consists of about 280,000 clones, 88% of them appearing once. This clonotype was sampled from a man aged 18-30 years with active or convalescent COVID-19. What was sequenced was peripheral blood.

The CDR3 DNA follows: TGTGCCAGCAGCTTGGACAGGGGCTATGGCTACACCTTC. Protein product: CASSLDRGYGYTF. The chain combines TRBV7-8 with TRBJ1-2; 9 bases line up with TRBD1. CDR3 length: 13 amino acids. J gave up 4 bases and V 3 bases, and 0 bases lay outside the gene matches. Per germline, CDR1 SGHVS and CDR2 FQNEAQ.